This T cell receptor beta chain was identified in a study of CD8 T cells in ankylosing spondylitis. Study results and caveats: It appeared that ankylosing spondylitis blood was characterized by a TCR beta motif of several highly homologous variants. Disease-linked clones bore a CD8+ phenotype and were relatively rare in peripheral blood. There was reportedly significant enrichment of clones that were disease-linked in matched ankylosing spondylitis synovial fluid.

CDR3 length: 18 amino acids. V lost 6 bases to trimming and J lost 6 bases; unmatched junction nucleotides: 19. Germline lookup yields CDR1 SGHRS and CDR2 YFSETQ. Of note for this clonotype: Its antigen is unidentified.

Via MiXCR, TCRdb re-called the 5' RACE reads, giving one row per CDR3 protein. The sample shows about 180,000 distinct CDR3 sequences, 9.8% of them seen only once. J is TRBJ2-1 and V is TRBV5-1; TRBD1 aligns across 9 bases. The clonotype originates from a female donor with ankylosing spondylitis or in good health (not recorded which). Sequencing used blood, either unsorted or a sorted T cell fraction (not recorded which). This chain's CDR3 is CASMPYLSGTGLVNEQFF. The DNA for the CDR3 is TGCGCCAGCATGCCCTATTTGTCCGGGACAGGGTTGGTCAATGAGCAGTTCTTC.